This entry lists 22 T cell receptor beta chains sequenced from one sample in a study of blood T cells in healthy people across ages. The second PCR ran about 6 to 12 cycles with a sample-barcoded 5' primer and J-beta primers. TCRdb independently ran MiXCR on the 5' RACE reads; one entry per CDR3 protein. The sample yields some 1.6 million distinct CDR3 sequences, almost 35% seen once. Material for sequencing was blood. The receptors derive from a woman younger than 45 in good health.

The V call is TRBV20-1, the J call TRBJ2-7; D may be TRBD1 (7 bases). V gave up 6 bases and J gave up 3 bases, with 15 bases separating them. Germline-derived CDR1 and CDR2 are DFQATT and SNEGSKA (reference sequence). The CDR3 sequence is 13 residues long. The CDR3 spells CSAKEQGGYEQYF. In DNA, the CDR3 is TGCAGTGCCAAGGAGCAGGGGGGCTACGAGCAGTACTTC.

The rearrangement joins TRBV24-1 to TRBJ2-7, with D possibly TRBD2 on 7 matching bases. In germline, CDR1 is KGHDR, CDR2 SFDVKD. V lost 6 bases to trimming and J lost 0 bases, with 11 bases between them. The CDR3 runs 14 residues. CDR3 bases: TGTGCCACCAGTAAGGGGGACTACTCCTACGAGCAGTACTTC. Translated: CATSKGDYSYEQYF.

The chain links TRBV5-5 to TRBJ2-5; tentatively, D is TRBD2 (6 bases). The V and J ends lost 4 bases and 5 bases respectively, with 15 bases between them. Germline V gives CDR1 SGHKS, CDR2 YYEKEE (reference sequence). The CDR3 loop spans 14 amino acids. The CDR3 DNA reads as TGTGCCAGCAGCCGGGACTGGGGGGAGGAGACCCAGTACTTC. Translated: CASSRDWGEETQYF.

V is TRBV11-2 and J is TRBJ1-5; the D is unclear. Between the trimmed V and J ends, which lost 0 bases and 3 bases, there was a span of 3 bases. This CDR3 is 13 amino acids long. CDR1 is SGHAT and CDR2 is FQNNGV in the germline V gene. The CDR3 protein is CASSLDYNQPQHF. For the CDR3, the DNA is TGTGCCAGCAGCTTAGATTACAATCAGCCCCAGCATTTT. Supplemented by reference TRBV11-2 and TRBJ1-5, the full variable domain reads EAGVAQSPRYKIIEKRQSVAFWCNPISGHATLYWYQQILGQGPKLLIQFQNNGVVDDSQLPKDRFSAERLKGVDSTLKIQPAKLEDSAVYLCASSLDYNQPQHFGDGTRLSIL.

The V and J genes are TRBV9 and TRBJ2-1; D unresolved. Per germline, CDR1 SGDLS and CDR2 YYNGEE. The germline V and J ends were trimmed by 0 bases and 4 bases, with 14 bases remaining between them. The CDR3 totals 16 residues. Here the CDR3 DNA reads TGTGCCAGCAGCGTAGGTTGGGCTGGGGTTTACAATGAGCAGTTCTTC. Protein: CASSVGWAGVYNEQFF.

The chain couples TRBV20-1 to TRBJ2-3; no clear D. CDR1 is DFQATT and CDR2 is SNEGSKA in the germline V gene (reference sequence). This CDR3 has 12 residues. Trimming cost V 8 bases and J 4 bases, with 13 bases left between them. The CDR3 DNA is TGCAGTAAACTTCACAAATCAGATACGCAGTATTTT. Its protein product is CSKLHKSDTQYF.

This clonotype appeared once. The chain joins TRBV5-1 to TRBJ1-6; D may be TRBD1 (6 bases). This CDR3 region has 15 residues. V lost 1 base and J 10 bases, leaving 15 bases between the germline ends. The germline V gene has CDR1 SGHRS and CDR2 YFSETQ. The CDR3 DNA reads TGCGCCAGCAGCTTGTTTACAGGGAATGACTCACCCCTCCACTTT. Translated: CASSLFTGNDSPLHF.

The chain joins TRBV10-1 to TRBJ2-7; perhaps TRBD2 as D (6 bases). This CDR3 contains 14 residues. V was cut by 5 bases and J by 4 bases, with 15 bases left in between. The germline V gene has CDR1 WNHNN and CDR2 SYGVQD (reference sequence). CDR3 sequence reads: CASSLAEAGYEQYF. As DNA, the CDR3 is TGCGCCAGCAGTTTAGCGGAGGCCGGTTACGAGCAGTACTTC.

This chain uses TRBV28 with TRBJ2-7; TRBD1 agrees at 9 bases. Germline-derived CDR1 and CDR2 are MDHEN and SYDVKM. J gave up 3 bases and V 8 bases, and 8 bases lay outside the gene matches. CDR3 size: 14 residues. DNA for the CDR3: TGTGCCAGCCGTGCGCGGACAGGGGTCTACGAGCAGTACTTC. Amino acids: CASRARTGVYEQYF.

Remarks on this clonotype: The junction differs from germline at one of its ends, possibly a read error. This sequence joins TRBV28 and TRBJ2-3; a possible D gene is TRBD1 (5 bases). This CDR3 spans 13 amino acids. CDR1 and CDR2 from the germline V gene are MDHEN and SYDVKM. The CDR3 protein is CASSPQVPNTRYF. For the CDR3, the DNA is TGTGCCAGCAGTCCACAGGTACCCAATACGCGGTATTTT.

The chain is built from TRBV7-9 and TRBJ2-5; unclear D gene. The CDR3 is 17 amino acids. V gave up 5 bases and J gave up 2 bases, with 21 bases separating them. Germline CDR1 reads SEHNR; CDR2 reads FQNEAQ (reference sequence). The CDR3 is CASSPRVGQRKQETQYF. CDR3 DNA sequence: TGTGCCAGCAGCCCCCGTGTCGGCCAGCGCAAACAAGAGACCCAGTACTTC.

At least ten counts were recorded for this clonotype. The CDR3 nucleotides read TGTGCCAGCAGCGTTAGCGGGAGGGGATACAATGAGCAGTTCTTC. Its protein product is CASSVSGRGYNEQFF. V gene TRBV9 combines with J gene TRBJ2-1, with 11 bases aligning to TRBD2. The CDR3 totals 15 residues. The junction had 2 bases not matched to a gene; V was cut back by 2 bases and J by 4 bases. Germline CDR1 is SGDLS and CDR2 is YYNGEE.

The chain uses TRBV13 and TRBJ1-2; D is ambiguous. Trimming stripped 0 bases from V and 6 bases from J, with 5 bases between. CDR1 PRHDT and CDR2 FYEKMQ come from the germline V gene (reference sequence). CDR3 length: 12 amino acids. The CDR3 DNA sequence: TGTGCCAGCAGCTTAGGTAGAAATGGCTACACCTTC. Translated: CASSLGRNGYTF. Based on the CDR3 plus reference TRBV13 and TRBJ1-2, the full variable domain is AAGVIQSPRHLIKEKRETATLKCYPIPRHDTVYWYQQGPGQDPQFLISFYEKMQSDKGSIPDRFSAQQFSDYHSELNMSSLELGDSALYFCASSLGRNGYTFGSGTRLTVV.

This clonotype was recorded once. The chain has TRBV27 and TRBJ1-5; no definite D call. V lost 8 bases and J lost 0, with 14 bases in between. Germline-derived CDR1 and CDR2 are MNHEY and SMNVEV (reference sequence). This CDR3 is built from 15 residues. The CDR3, as DNA: TGTGCCAGCGCCCCGGTTGGATCTAGCAATCAGCCCCAGCATTTT. This encodes CASAPVGSSNQPQHF.

CDR3 protein: CASSGDSHTQYF. CDR3 DNA sequence: TGTGCCAGCAGTGGGGACAGTCATACGCAGTATTTT. The V and J genes are TRBV27 and TRBJ2-3; the match to TRBD1 covers 7 bases. Unmatched junction bases numbered 3, after V lost 5 bases and J lost 7 bases. The CDR3 extends over 12 amino acids. Germline V gene sequence: CDR1 MNHEY, CDR2 SMNVEV (reference sequence).

This clonotype appeared a few times. The chain uses TRBV6-4 and TRBJ2-1; TRBD2 matches 15 bases. The V segment lost 0 bases and the J segment 3 bases; nucleotides outside the gene matches: 12. There are 21 residues in the CDR3. Germline V gene sequence: CDR1 MRHNA, CDR2 SNTAGT. CDR3 sequence (DNA): TGTGCCAGCAGTGACTCCAATCGGGGACTAGCGGGAGGCCGCAACTACAATGAGCAGTTCTTC. Amino acid sequence: CASSDSNRGLAGGRNYNEQFF.

The chain recombines TRBV5-5 with TRBJ1-2, with D unclear. Trimming took off 2 bases at V and 2 bases at J, with 13 bases between the two ends. The germline V gene has CDR1 SGHKS and CDR2 YYEKEE (reference sequence). This CDR3 region has 15 residues. CDR3 DNA sequence: TGTGCCAGCAGCTTCTCAAGGGCAAGCAACTATGGCTACACCTTC. This translates into CASSFSRASNYGYTF.

This clonotype was counted a few times. This chain connects TRBV28 to TRBJ2-7; no firm D call. V lost 6 bases, J lost 4 bases, and 7 bases lay in between. Germline CDR1 MDHEN, CDR2 SYDVKM. This CDR3 contains 11 residues. The CDR3, as DNA: TGTGCCAGCAGAGGGCATTACGAGCAGTACTTC. Protein sequence: CASRGHYEQYF.

V usage is TRBV27 and J usage is TRBJ1-6, with TRBD1 matching 8 bases. V gave up 6 bases and J gave up 9 bases; unmatched junction bases: 10. This CDR3 spans 15 amino acids. CDR1 MNHEY and CDR2 SMNVEV come from the germline V gene (reference sequence). In DNA, the CDR3 is TGTGCCAGCAGGGCCCAGGGGGCGCGTGGTTCACCCCTCCACTTT. Its translation is CASRAQGARGSPLHF.

CDR3 loop: CASSESAGLGTGELFF. The CDR3 DNA reads TGCGCCAGCAGTGAGTCTGCGGGCTTAGGAACCGGGGAGCTGTTTTTT. V usage is TRBV10-1 and J usage is TRBJ2-2, with D perhaps TRBD2 (5 bases). From germline, CDR1 is WNHNN and CDR2 SYGVQD (reference sequence). The CDR3 has 16 amino acids. Trimming removed 0 bases at V and 5 bases at J, with 13 bases between.

This clonotype was recorded many times. The chain links TRBV27 to TRBJ2-7, with D perhaps matching TRBD1 or TRBD2 (5 bases each). The CDR3 sequence is 13 residues long. V lost 5 bases and J 2 bases, leaving 10 bases between the germline ends. The germline V gene encodes CDR1 MNHEY and CDR2 SMNVEV (reference sequence). The CDR3 nucleotides read TGTGCCAGCAGTCCGGGGCCAGCCTACGAGCAGTACTTC. This translates into CASSPGPAYEQYF.

The rearrangement joins TRBV7-2 to TRBJ2-7, with 7 bases that match TRBD1. Losses at the gene ends were 4 bases for V and 2 bases for J; bases not matched to a gene: 8. The CDR3 has 15 residues. CDR1 SGHTA and CDR2 FQGNSA come from the germline V gene. The CDR3 spells CASSYHRGIAYEQYF. Here the CDR3 DNA reads TGTGCCAGCAGCTACCACAGGGGAATTGCCTACGAGCAGTACTTC.